This T cell receptor (beta chain) was obtained from a study of T cell changes during pregnancy in multiple sclerosis. The CDR3 runs 16 residues. Germline-derived CDR1 and CDR2 are SNHLY and FYNNEI. Unmatched junction bases numbered 10, after V lost 5 bases and J lost 3 bases. In its sample, this clone was seen once. Measured with immunoSEQ multiplex PCR; TCRdb has only the in-frame clones, and not every one. The sample consists of tens of thousands of clones, about 92% of them appearing once. The source is a female donor with multiple sclerosis, enrolled in a pregnancy study. The sequences come from CD8+ T cells from peripheral blood mononuclear cells, collected in the second trimester of pregnancy. This chain joins TRBV2 and TRBJ1-5; 7 nucleotides match TRBD1. The CDR3 bases are TGTGCCAGCAGTTGGGACCGGGACAGAATCAATCAGCCCCAGCATTTT. Its protein is CASSWDRDRINQPQHF.